A single sample is the source of the 9 T cell receptor beta chains below, sequenced in a study of a mutant IDH1 vaccine in newly diagnosed glioma. Regarding time point: week 47, end of study. Doses comprised 300 ug of mutant IDH1 20-mer peptide each, plus topical imiquimod. The table came from immunoSEQ multiplex PCR; TCRdb's copy has only in-frame clones and leaves some out. The top ten hold over 2% of the sample, which has tens of thousands of clones, approximately 89% seen once. No cognate antigen is known for these TCRs. The sample consisted of PBMCs, taken from a glioma patient whose treatment included an IDH1 peptide vaccine. Every receptor here comes from a man aged 35-49 years with glioma.

The CDR3 DNA follows: TGTGCCAGTAGTATAGATCGGGCCCGCAGCTCCTACGAGCAGTACTTC. Its translation is CASSIDRARSSYEQYF. The genes are TRBV19 and TRBJ2-7; D unresolved. V lost 0 bases and J 0 bases, leaving 12 bases between the germline ends. The CDR3 is made up of 16 amino acids. The germline CDR1 and CDR2 sequences are LNHDA and SQIVND (reference sequence).

The V gene is TRBV5-1, the J gene TRBJ2-2; 11 positions agree with TRBD2. The V gene end was trimmed by 0 bases and the J gene end by 0 bases; junction bases not matched to a gene: 1. The CDR3 spans 17 residues. Germline V gene lookup returns CDR1 SGHRS and CDR2 YFSETQ. The CDR3 is CASSLGLAGSNTGELFF. CDR3 DNA sequence: TGCGCCAGCAGCTTGGGACTAGCGGGGTCGAACACCGGGGAGCTGTTTTTT.

The V gene is TRBV29-1, the J gene TRBJ1-1, with 8 bases fitting TRBD1. Germline V gene lookup returns CDR1 SQVTM and CDR2 ANQGSEA. Trimming took 4 bases from V and 5 from J; bases not matched to a gene: 3. This CDR3 is built from 12 residues. The CDR3 DNA sequence: TGCAGCGTTGGGCAGGGGGCGACTGAAGCTTTCTTT. Translated, it gives CSVGQGATEAFF. Filled out from reference TRBV29-1 and TRBJ1-1, the complete variable domain reads SAVISQKPSRDICQRGTSLTIQCQVDSQVTMMFWYRQQPGQSLTLIATANQGSEATYESGFVIDKFPISRPNLTFSTLTVSNMSPEDSSIYLCSVGQGATEAFFGQGTRLTVV.

The gene calls are TRBV7-2 and TRBJ1-2, with D possibly being TRBD1 (6 bases). CDR1 and CDR2 from the germline V gene are SGHTA and FQGNSA. Trimming stripped 4 bases from V and 5 bases from J, with 17 bases between. The CDR3 has 15 amino acids. The CDR3 region is CASSSQTGGAYGYTF. CDR3 nucleotides: TGTGCCAGCAGCTCACAAACGGGGGGGGCGTATGGCTACACCTTC.

This chain's CDR3 is CASSAGTHEQFF. The CDR3 region has the DNA TGTGCCAGCAGCGCTGGGACTCATGAGCAGTTCTTC. This rearrangement joins TRBV5-4 to TRBJ2-1, with a tentative D call TRBD2 (6 bases). The V and J ends lost 4 bases and 8 bases respectively, with 10 bases between them. Germline V gene lookup returns CDR1 SGHNT and CDR2 YYREEE (reference sequence). This CDR3 has 12 residues. Full variable domain (missing parts from reference TRBV5-4 and TRBJ2-1): ETGVTQSPTHLIKTRGQQVTLRCSSQSGHNTVSWYQQALGQGPQFIFQYYREEENGRGNFPPRFSGLQFPNYSSELNVNALELDDSALYLCASSAGTHEQFFGPGTRLTVL.

This clone is a singleton in its sample. The genes are TRBV2 and TRBJ2-2, with a weak D call TRBD2 (5 bases). Between the trimmed V and J ends, which lost 3 bases and 4 bases, there was a span of 15 bases. Looked up from germline, CDR1 is SNHLY and CDR2 is FYNNEI. The CDR3 is 16 residues long. This chain's CDR3 is CASSDDTGWGTGELFF. CDR3 nucleotide sequence: TGTGCCAGCAGTGACGACACGGGGTGGGGCACCGGGGAGCTGTTTTTT.

The gene calls are TRBV5-6 and TRBJ1-2, with 9 bases identical to TRBD1. Germline CDR1 is SGHDT and CDR2 is YYEEEE. Losses at the gene ends were 2 bases for V and 0 bases for J; bases not matched to a gene: 5. The length of the CDR3 is 16 residues. The CDR3 DNA sequence: TGTGCCAGCAGCTTAACAGGGGGCCGATCTAACTATGGCTACACCTTC. It translates to CASSLTGGRSNYGYTF.

The V call is TRBV2, the J call TRBJ2-3; TRBD1 is a possible D gene (8 bases). V was trimmed by 8 bases and J by 5 bases, leaving 20 bases between them. The CDR3 spans 15 residues. Per the germline V gene, CDR1 is SNHLY and CDR2 is FYNNEI. The CDR3 DNA reads as TGTGCCAGCGGAGGGGGGGACAGGTTCGTAGATACGCAGTATTTT. Protein product: CASGGGDRFVDTQYF.

The rearrangement links TRBV4-2 to TRBJ2-6; D remains unclear. The length of the CDR3 is 16 residues. Germline CDR1 LGHNA, CDR2 YNFKEQ. V lost 2 bases and J lost 0, with 8 bases in between. The CDR3 coding sequence is TGTGCCAGCAGCCAAAACGAGAACTCTGGGGCCAACGTCCTGACTTTC. It specifies CASSQNENSGANVLTF.